One sample yielded the 2 T cell receptor beta chains listed below, sequenced in a study of T cell changes during pregnancy in multiple sclerosis. Measured with immunoSEQ multiplex PCR; TCRdb has only the in-frame clones, and not every one. The sample yields around 88,000 clones, just over 90% seen once. Source: peripheral blood, taken in the first trimester of pregnancy. The receptors originated from a female donor with multiple sclerosis, enrolled in a pregnancy study.

The gene calls are TRBV29-1 and TRBJ2-7; TRBD2 matches 7 bases. Trimming removed 6 bases from V and 5 bases from J; junction bases left unmatched: 10. The germline V gene has CDR1 SQVTM and CDR2 ANQGSEA. This CDR3 comprises 13 residues. Here the CDR3 reads CSVKAGRVDEQYF. The CDR3 DNA is TGCAGCGTGAAAGCGGGGAGGGTGGACGAGCAGTACTTC.

This rearrangement joins TRBV6-5 to TRBJ1-5; maybe TRBD1 (5 bases). Trimming pared 5 bases from V and 1 base from J, leaving 12 bases between. The CDR3 is 15 amino acids. CDR1 is MNHEY, CDR2 SVGAGI, per germline. Here the CDR3 reads CASSRGRSSNQPQHF. DNA for the CDR3: TGTGCCAGCAGTCGGGGGAGGTCGAGCAATCAGCCCCAGCATTTT.